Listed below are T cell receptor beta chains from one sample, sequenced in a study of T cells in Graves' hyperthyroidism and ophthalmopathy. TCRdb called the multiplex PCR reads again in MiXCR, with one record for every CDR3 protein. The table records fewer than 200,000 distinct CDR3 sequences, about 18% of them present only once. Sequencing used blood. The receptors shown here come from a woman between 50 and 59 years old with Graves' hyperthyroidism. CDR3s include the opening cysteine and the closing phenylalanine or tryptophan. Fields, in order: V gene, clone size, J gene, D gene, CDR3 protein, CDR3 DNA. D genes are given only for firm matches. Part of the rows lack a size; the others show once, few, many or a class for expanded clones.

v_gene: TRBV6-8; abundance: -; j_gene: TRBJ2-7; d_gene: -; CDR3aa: CASSSPFNREGYEQYF; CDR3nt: TGTGCCAGCAGTTCGCCTTTCAACAGGGAAGGCTACGAGCAGTACTTC
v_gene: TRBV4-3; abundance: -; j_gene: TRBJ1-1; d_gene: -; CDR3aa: CASSQGGGKGTEAFF; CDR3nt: TGCGCCAGCAGCCAAGGGGGGGGAAAGGGCACTGAAGCTTTCTTT
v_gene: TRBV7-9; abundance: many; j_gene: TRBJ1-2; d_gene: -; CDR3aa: CASSLGLFYGYTF; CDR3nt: TGTGCCAGCAGCTTAGGACTTTTCTATGGCTACACCTTC
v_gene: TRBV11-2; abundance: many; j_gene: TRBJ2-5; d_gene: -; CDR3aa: CASSPYRWETQYF; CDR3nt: TGTGCCAGCAGCCCCTATAGGTGGGAGACCCAGTACTTC
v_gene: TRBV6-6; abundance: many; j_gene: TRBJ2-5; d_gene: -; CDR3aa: CASSYPWARRETQYF; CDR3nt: TGTGCCAGCAGTTACCCGTGGGCCCGGAGGGAGACCCAGTACTTC
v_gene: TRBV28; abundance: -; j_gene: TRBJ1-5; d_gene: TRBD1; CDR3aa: CASSQPLRTGATNQPQHF; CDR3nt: TGTGCCAGCAGTCAACCCCTTAGAACAGGGGCTACTAATCAGCCCCAGCATTTT
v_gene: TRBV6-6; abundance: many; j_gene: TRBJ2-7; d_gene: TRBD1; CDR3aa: CASSYALGRGYEQYF; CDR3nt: TGTGCCAGCAGTTACGCCTTAGGCAGGGGGTACGAGCAGTACTTC
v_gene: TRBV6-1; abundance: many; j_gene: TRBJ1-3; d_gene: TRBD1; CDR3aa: CASSSGGAYGNTIYF; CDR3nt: TGTGCCAGCAGTTCAGGGGGCGCGTACGGAAACACCATATATTTT
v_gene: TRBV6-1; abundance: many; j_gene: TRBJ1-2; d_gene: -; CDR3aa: CASSSPDRPVFGYTF; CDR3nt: TGTGCCAGCAGCTCTCCCGACAGACCGGTCTTTGGCTACACCTTC
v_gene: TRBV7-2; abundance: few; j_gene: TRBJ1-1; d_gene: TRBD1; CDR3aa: CASRGGAVDTEAFF; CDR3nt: TGTGCCAGCAGAGGGGGCGCGGTAGACACTGAAGCTTTCTTT
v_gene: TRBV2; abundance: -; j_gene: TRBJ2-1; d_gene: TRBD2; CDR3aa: CASSGGRAFSNEQFF; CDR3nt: TGTGCCAGCAGTGGAGGGAGGGCCTTTTCGAATGAGCAGTTCTTC
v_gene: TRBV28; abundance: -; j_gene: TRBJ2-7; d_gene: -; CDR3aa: CASSSPSGSSYEQYF; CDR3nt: TGTGCCAGCAGTTCCCCCTCAGGGAGCTCCTACGAGCAGTACTTC
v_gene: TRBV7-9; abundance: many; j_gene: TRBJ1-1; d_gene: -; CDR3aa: CASSPRDNEAFF; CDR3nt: TGTGCCAGCAGCCCCCGGGACAACGAAGCTTTCTTT
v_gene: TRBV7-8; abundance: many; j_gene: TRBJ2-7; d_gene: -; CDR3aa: CASSPPLIYGPYEQYF; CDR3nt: TGTGCCAGCAGCCCCCCCCTAATCTACGGACCCTACGAGCAGTACTTC
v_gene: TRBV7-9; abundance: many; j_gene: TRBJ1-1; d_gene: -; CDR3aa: CASSADSPGAFF; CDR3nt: TGTGCCAGCAGTGCTGACTCCCCGGGGGCTTTCTTT
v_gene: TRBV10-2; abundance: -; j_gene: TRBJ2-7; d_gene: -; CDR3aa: CAPGWAFSYEQYF; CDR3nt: TGCGCCCCTGGTTGGGCCTTCTCCTACGAGCAGTACTTC
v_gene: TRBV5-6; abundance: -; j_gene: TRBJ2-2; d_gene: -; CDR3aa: CASSSDRANTGELFF; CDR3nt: TGTGCCAGCAGCTCTGATAGGGCGAACACCGGGGAGCTGTTTTTT
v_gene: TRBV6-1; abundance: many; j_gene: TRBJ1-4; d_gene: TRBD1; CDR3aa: CASSEGAGTANEKLFF; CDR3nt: TGTGCCAGCAGTGAAGGCGCCGGGACAGCTAATGAAAAACTGTTTTTT
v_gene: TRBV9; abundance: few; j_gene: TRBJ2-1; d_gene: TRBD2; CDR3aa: CASRAGGLGEQFF; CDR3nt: TGTGCCAGCAGGGCGGGGGGGCTAGGTGAGCAGTTCTTC
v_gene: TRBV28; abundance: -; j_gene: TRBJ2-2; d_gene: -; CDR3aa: CASRQPGTRELFF; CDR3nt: TGTGCCAGCAGGCAGCCTGGCACCCGGGAGCTGTTTTTT
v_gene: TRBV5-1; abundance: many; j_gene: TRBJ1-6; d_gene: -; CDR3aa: CASSQGQAYSPLHF; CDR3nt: TGCGCCAGCAGCCAGGGTCAGGCGTATTCACCCCTCCACTTT
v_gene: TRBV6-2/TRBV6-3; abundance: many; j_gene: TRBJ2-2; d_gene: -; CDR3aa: CASRVQGTGELFF; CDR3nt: TGTGCCAGCAGGGTACAGGGAACCGGGGAGCTGTTTTTT
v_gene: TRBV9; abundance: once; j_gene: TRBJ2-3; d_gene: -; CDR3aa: CASSALGSITDTQYF; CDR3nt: TGTGCCAGCAGCGCGCTCGGGTCTATCACAGATACGCAGTATTTT
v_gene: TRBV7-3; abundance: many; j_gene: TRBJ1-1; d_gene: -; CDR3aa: CASSFLGGPAFEAFF; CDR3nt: TGTGCCAGCAGCTTCCTGGGGGGGCCGGCCTTCGAAGCTTTCTTT
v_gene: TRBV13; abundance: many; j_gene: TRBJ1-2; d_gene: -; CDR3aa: CASSLGSNYGYTF; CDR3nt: TGTGCCAGCAGCTTAGGCAGCAACTATGGCTACACCTTC
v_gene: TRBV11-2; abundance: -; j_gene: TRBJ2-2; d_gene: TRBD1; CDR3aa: CASSLYSGTGNTGELFF; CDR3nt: TGTGCCAGCAGCCTTTACTCCGGGACAGGGAACACCGGGGAGCTGTTTTTT
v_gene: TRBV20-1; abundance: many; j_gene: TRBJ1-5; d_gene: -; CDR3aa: CSAVKANSNQPQHF; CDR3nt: TGCAGTGCTGTGAAAGCGAATAGCAATCAGCCCCAGCATTTT
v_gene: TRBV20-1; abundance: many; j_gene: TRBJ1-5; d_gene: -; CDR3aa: CSAIGGIDQPQHF; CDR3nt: TGCAGTGCTATTGGGGGGATCGATCAGCCCCAGCATTTT
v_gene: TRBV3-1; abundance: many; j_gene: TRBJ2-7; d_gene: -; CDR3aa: CASRSSGLSYEQYF; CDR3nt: TGTGCCAGCAGATCCTCGGGACTCTCCTACGAGCAGTACTTC
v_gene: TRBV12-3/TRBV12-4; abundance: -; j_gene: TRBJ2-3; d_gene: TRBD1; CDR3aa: CASSLGRTGITDTQYF; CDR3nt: TGTGCCAGCAGTTTAGGTAGGACAGGGATCACAGATACGCAGTATTTT
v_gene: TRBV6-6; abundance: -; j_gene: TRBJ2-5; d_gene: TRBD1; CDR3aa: CASSYSSSGTGVETQYF; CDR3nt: TGTGCCAGCAGTTACTCGAGTTCAGGGACAGGGGTTGAGACCCAGTACTTC
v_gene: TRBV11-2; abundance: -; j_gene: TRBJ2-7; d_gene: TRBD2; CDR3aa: CASSSPLVAGVGEQYF; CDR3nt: TGTGCCAGCAGCTCCCCCTTAGTAGCGGGAGTGGGGGAGCAGTACTTC
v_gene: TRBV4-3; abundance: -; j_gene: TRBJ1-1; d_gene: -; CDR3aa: CASSQDPGGDRAFF; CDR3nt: TGCGCCAGCAGCCAAGACCCGGGGGGTGATAGGGCTTTCTTT
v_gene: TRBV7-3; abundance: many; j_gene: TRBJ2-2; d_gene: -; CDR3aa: CASSLAHNTGELFF; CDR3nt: TGTGCCAGCAGCTTGGCGCATAACACCGGGGAGCTGTTTTTT
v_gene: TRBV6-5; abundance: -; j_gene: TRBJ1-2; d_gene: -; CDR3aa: CASSYRDGRTRGYTF; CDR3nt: TGTGCCAGCAGTTACCGGGACGGGAGGACTCGTGGCTACACCTTC
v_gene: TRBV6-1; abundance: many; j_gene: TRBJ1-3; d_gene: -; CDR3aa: CASKSQGTGNTIYF; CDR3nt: TGTGCCAGCAAAAGCCAGGGAACGGGAAACACCATATATTTT
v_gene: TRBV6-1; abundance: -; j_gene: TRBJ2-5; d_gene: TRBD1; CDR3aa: CASMGQQETQYF; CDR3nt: TGTGCCAGCATGGGACAGCAAGAGACCCAGTACTTC
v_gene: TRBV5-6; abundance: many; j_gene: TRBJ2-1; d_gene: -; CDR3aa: CASRVWGRNEQFF; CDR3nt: TGTGCCAGCCGTGTTTGGGGGCGGAACGAGCAGTTCTTC
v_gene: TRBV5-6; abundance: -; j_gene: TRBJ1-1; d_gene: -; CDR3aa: CASSLAGVQDTEAFF; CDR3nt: TGTGCCAGCAGCTTGGCTGGCGTCCAGGACACTGAAGCTTTCTTT
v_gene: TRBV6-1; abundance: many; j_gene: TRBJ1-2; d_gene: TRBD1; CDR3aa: CASSPSGPGTGRLYGYTF; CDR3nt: TGTGCCAGCAGTCCCTCGGGGCCCGGGACAGGGCGTCTCTATGGCTACACCTTC
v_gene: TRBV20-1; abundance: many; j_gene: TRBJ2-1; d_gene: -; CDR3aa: CSATPSSRNEQFF; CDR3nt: TGCAGTGCAACCCCCTCATCCCGCAATGAGCAGTTCTTC
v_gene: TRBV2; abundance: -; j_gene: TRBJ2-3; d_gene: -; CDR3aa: CASSSIDRTTDTQYF; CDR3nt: TGTGCCAGCAGTTCGATCGACAGGACCACAGATACGCAGTATTTT
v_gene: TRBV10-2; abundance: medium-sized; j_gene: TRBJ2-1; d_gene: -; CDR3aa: CASSPTQGGYHEQFF; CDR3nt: TGCGCCAGCAGTCCCACCCAGGGAGGTTACCATGAGCAGTTCTTC
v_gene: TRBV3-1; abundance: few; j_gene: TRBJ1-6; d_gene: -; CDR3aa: CASSFLRSPLHF; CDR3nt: TGTGCCAGCAGCTTTCTACGTTCACCCCTCCACTTT
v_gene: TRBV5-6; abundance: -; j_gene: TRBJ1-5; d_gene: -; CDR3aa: CASSLMGQGYQPQHF; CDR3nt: TGTGCCAGCAGCTTGATGGGCCAAGGATATCAGCCCCAGCATTTT
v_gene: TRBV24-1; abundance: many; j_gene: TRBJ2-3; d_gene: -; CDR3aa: CATSDQTVVDTQYF; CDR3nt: TGTGCCACCAGTGATCAGACAGTGGTAGATACGCAGTATTTT
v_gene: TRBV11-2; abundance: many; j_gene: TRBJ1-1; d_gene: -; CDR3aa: CASSFTGRTEAFF; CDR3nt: TGTGCCAGCAGCTTTACAGGGAGGACTGAAGCTTTCTTT
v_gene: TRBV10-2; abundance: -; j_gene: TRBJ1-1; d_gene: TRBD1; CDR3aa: CASRTHRGNTEAFF; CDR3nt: TGCGCCAGCAGAACTCACAGGGGGAACACTGAAGCTTTCTTT
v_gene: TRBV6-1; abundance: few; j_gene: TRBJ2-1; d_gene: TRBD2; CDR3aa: CASTPRLAGSPSSYNEQFF; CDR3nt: TGTGCCAGCACCCCACGACTAGCGGGGAGCCCCAGCTCCTACAATGAGCAGTTCTTC